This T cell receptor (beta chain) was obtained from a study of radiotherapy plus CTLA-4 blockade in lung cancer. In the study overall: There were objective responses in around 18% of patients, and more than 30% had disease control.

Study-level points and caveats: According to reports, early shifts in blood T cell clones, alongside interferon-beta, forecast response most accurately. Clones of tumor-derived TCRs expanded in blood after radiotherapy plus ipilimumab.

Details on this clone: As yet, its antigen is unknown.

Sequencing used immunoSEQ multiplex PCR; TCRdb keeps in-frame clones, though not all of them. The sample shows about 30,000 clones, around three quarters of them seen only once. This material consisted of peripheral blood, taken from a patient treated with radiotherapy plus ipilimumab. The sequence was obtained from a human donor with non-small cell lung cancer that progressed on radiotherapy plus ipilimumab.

This chain's CDR3 is CASSVDLGDNEQFF. The CDR3 DNA is TGTGCCAGCAGCGTAGACCTCGGTGACAATGAGCAGTTCTTC. The chain couples TRBV9 to TRBJ2-1; D not certain. The ends were cut back, 0 bases at V and 5 bases at J, with 9 bases in the middle. The CDR3 extends over 14 amino acids. Germline V gene sequence: CDR1 SGDLS, CDR2 YYNGEE. The variable domain in full, with the rest retrieved from reference TRBV9 and TRBJ2-1, is DSGVTQTPKHLITATGQRVTLRCSPRSGDLSVYWYQQSLDQGLQFLIQYYNGEERAKGNILERFSAQQFPDLHSELNLSSLELGDSALYFCASSVDLGDNEQFFGPGTRLTVL.